The 24 T cell receptor beta chains below come from one sample, sequenced in a study of TIL therapy for anti-PD-1-resistant metastatic lung cancer. Time point denoted: pre-treatment sample, taken before nivolumab and TIL therapy. This was the immunoSEQ v3 assay. Profiling relied on immunoSEQ multiplex PCR, and the TCRdb table lists in-frame clones only, not all of them. The sample includes roughly 54,000 clones, 80% to 90% seen only once; the top ten take 2.6%. The sample in question was blood, obtained at baseline. All receptors come from a person aged 30 to 80 with non-small cell lung cancer.

V and J are TRBV27 and TRBJ1-3; D call uncertain. Germline-derived CDR1 and CDR2 are MNHEY and SMNVEV (reference sequence). V shed 5 bases and J shed 0 bases, with 11 bases lying between them. The CDR3 sequence is 15 residues long. The CDR3: CASSPLPISGNTIYF. CDR3 sequence (DNA): TGTGCCAGCAGTCCTCTCCCGATCTCTGGAAACACCATATATTTT.

V gene TRBV7-2 combines with J gene TRBJ2-1; D might be TRBD2 (7 bases). The CDR3 loop spans 13 amino acids. The germline V gene has CDR1 SGHTA and CDR2 FQGNSA. V lost 0 bases and J lost 9, with 9 bases in between. The CDR3 DNA reads as TGTGCCAGCAGCTTAGCGGGAGGGGGTGAGCAGTTCTTC. It yields the protein CASSLAGGGEQFF.

The chain joins TRBV18 to TRBJ2-5, with D tentatively TRBD1 (6 bases). The germline V gene encodes CDR1 KGHSH and CDR2 LQKENI. The CDR3 length is 14 residues. Trimming left V 4 bases short and J 4 bases short, with 13 bases between. Here the CDR3 DNA reads TGTGCCAGCTCACTACCTCAGGGGCGAGAGACCCAGTACTTC. Translating it yields CASSLPQGRETQYF.

This chain links TRBV10-3 with TRBJ2-3, with 8 bases that match TRBD1. Germline lookup yields CDR1 ENHRY and CDR2 SYGVKD. The CDR3 length is 14 residues. Trimming removed 10 bases from V and 7 bases from J; junction bases left unmatched: 13. CDR3 residues: CAKPDRDGSHTQYF. CDR3 nucleotide sequence: TGTGCCAAACCGGACAGGGATGGATCCCATACGCAGTATTTT.

This sequence joins TRBV5-1 and TRBJ1-4, with TRBD1 as a possible D gene (6 bases). The germline V and J ends were trimmed by 4 bases and 5 bases, with 15 bases remaining between them. The CDR3 sequence is 15 residues long. The V gene's germline CDR1 is SGHRS and CDR2 YFSETQ. Here the CDR3 reads CASSLLPGVNEKLFF. Written as DNA, the CDR3 is TGCGCCAGCAGCCTCCTCCCAGGGGTGAATGAAAAACTGTTTTTT.

This sequence joins TRBV2 and TRBJ2-3, with a possible D match to TRBD1 (6 bases). The CDR3 contains 16 residues. CDR1 SNHLY and CDR2 FYNNEI come from the germline V gene. V lost 0 bases, J lost 4 bases, and 14 bases lay in between. The CDR3 is CASSEALVGASDTQYF. CDR3 sequence (DNA): TGTGCCAGCAGTGAAGCTTTGGTGGGGGCCTCAGATACGCAGTATTTT.

This clone was counted a few times. The J gene is TRBJ1-6, the V gene TRBV19; weak D call: TRBD1 (5 bases). Germline V lookup: CDR1 LNHDA, CDR2 SQIVND (reference sequence). Trimming took off 3 bases at V and 7 bases at J, with 7 bases between the two ends. CDR3 size: 13 residues. For the CDR3, the DNA is TGTGCCAGTAGTATCGGGGGGAATTCACCCCTCCACTTT. Translating gives CASSIGGNSPLHF.

The chain recombines TRBV11-1 with TRBJ1-6, with D unresolved. CDR3 length: 13 residues. V lost 3 bases and J 8 bases, leaving 8 bases between the germline ends. The germline gives CDR1 SGHAT, CDR2 FQDESV (reference sequence). The CDR3 spells CASSFGSDSPLHF. DNA for the CDR3: TGTGCCAGCAGCTTCGGCTCGGATTCACCCCTCCACTTT. The full variable domain, in which reference TRBV11-1 and TRBJ1-6 provide the parts outside the CDR3, is EAEVAQSPRYKITEKSQAVAFWCDPISGHATLYWYRQILGQGPELLVQFQDESVVDDSQLPKDRFSAERLKGVDSTLKIQPAELGDSAMYLCASSFGSDSPLHFGNGTRLTVT.

V and J are TRBV5-5 and TRBJ2-3, with D hard to call. Trimming removed 4 bases at V and 2 bases at J, with 8 bases between. The length of the CDR3 is 13 residues. Germline CDR1 SGHKS, CDR2 YYEKEE (reference sequence). This CDR3 is CASSPPLTDTQYF. The DNA for the CDR3 is TGTGCCAGCAGCCCCCCTCTCACAGATACGCAGTATTTT.

The rearrangement uses TRBV28 and TRBJ1-2; D is ambiguous. The CDR3 is made up of 14 amino acids. V was clipped by 6 bases and J by 7 bases, with 18 bases between them. Germline V CDR1 and CDR2: MDHEN, SYDVKM. CDR3 residues: CASRAQVRARGYTF. Written as DNA, the CDR3 is TGTGCCAGCAGAGCCCAGGTGCGGGCGCGTGGCTACACCTTC.

V gene TRBV7-2 combines with J gene TRBJ2-2; 7 positions match TRBD2. Germline V gene sequence: CDR1 SGHTA, CDR2 FQGNSA. This CDR3 comprises 18 residues. V lost 1 base and J lost 2; bases outside the gene matches: 10. The DNA for the CDR3 is TGTGCCAGCAGCTTAGTAGGGTGGCGGGGGTTAAACACCGGGGAGCTGTTTTTT. Translated, it gives CASSLVGWRGLNTGELFF.

This chain uses TRBV20-1 with TRBJ2-1; TRBD1 matches at 7 bases. Germline V lookup: CDR1 DFQATT, CDR2 SNEGSKA (reference sequence). V shed 3 bases and J 0 bases; nucleotides not matched to a gene: 8. CDR3 length: 16 residues. CDR3 protein: CSASPRQGGSYNEQFF. CDR3 nucleotide sequence: TGCAGTGCTAGTCCGAGACAGGGTGGCTCCTACAATGAGCAGTTCTTC.

V and J are TRBV5-1 and TRBJ2-7, with D tentatively TRBD1 (5 bases). From germline, CDR1 is SGHRS and CDR2 YFSETQ. The CDR3 loop spans 14 amino acids. V lost 0 bases to trimming and J lost 2 bases, with 9 bases between them. CDR3 loop: CASSLEQGTYEQYF. DNA of the CDR3: TGCGCCAGCAGCTTGGAGCAGGGAACCTACGAGCAGTACTTC.

The chain has TRBV12-3 or TRBV12-4 and TRBJ1-1; D is ambiguous. Between the trimmed V and J ends, which lost 6 bases and 3 bases, there was a span of 11 bases. CDR3 length: 13 residues. CDR3 region: CASSQVWDTEAFF. CDR3 DNA: TGTGCCAGCAGCCAGGTTTGGGACACTGAAGCTTTCTTT.

The V gene is TRBV5-4, the J gene TRBJ2-2; 13 bases align to TRBD2. After removal of 3 bases from V and 2 bases from J, the junction contained 1 base not matched to a gene. The CDR3 is made up of 16 amino acids. CDR1 is SGHNT, CDR2 YYREEE, per germline (reference sequence). CDR3 region: CASSSGLAGNTGELFF. CDR3 bases: TGTGCCAGCAGCTCGGGACTAGCGGGAAACACCGGGGAGCTGTTTTTT. Full variable domain (rest looked up from reference TRBV5-4 and TRBJ2-2): ETGVTQSPTHLIKTRGQQVTLRCSSQSGHNTVSWYQQALGQGPQFIFQYYREEENGRGNFPPRFSGLQFPNYSSELNVNALELDDSALYLCASSSGLAGNTGELFFGEGSRLTVL.

The chain uses TRBV5-1 and TRBJ1-4; TRBD1 might be the D (6 bases). Germline loops: CDR1 SGHRS, CDR2 YFSETQ. This CDR3 contains 19 residues. V was trimmed by 4 bases and J by 2 bases, leaving 24 bases between them. CDR3 sequence reads: CASSALNRALGSTNEKLFF. CDR3 DNA: TGCGCCAGCAGCGCTCTTAACAGGGCCCTCGGTTCCACTAATGAAAAACTGTTTTTT. The full variable domain, completed using reference TRBV5-1 and TRBJ1-4, is KAGVTQTPRYLIKTRGQQVTLSCSPISGHRSVSWYQQTPGQGLQFLFEYFSETQRNKGNFPGRFSGRQFSNSRSEMNVSTLELGDSALYLCASSALNRALGSTNEKLFFGSGTQLSVL.

The chain recombines TRBV6-6 with TRBJ2-1; D is unresolved. CDR1 is MNHNY and CDR2 is SVGAGI in the germline V gene (reference sequence). The CDR3 covers 12 residues. V was clipped by 7 bases and J by 10 bases, with 14 bases between them. CDR3 bases: TGTGCCAGCAATAAAGGGTCCACAGAGCAGTTCTTC. Translated: CASNKGSTEQFF.

In this sample, this clone turned up a few times. V usage is TRBV5-1 and J usage is TRBJ2-7; D remains unclear. Per the germline V gene, CDR1 is SGHRS and CDR2 is YFSETQ. The CDR3 has 13 amino acids. V gave up 5 bases and J gave up 4 bases, with 13 bases separating them. The DNA of the CDR3 is TGCGCCAGCAGTCTCGACAACCGGTACGAGCAGTACTTC. This encodes CASSLDNRYEQYF.

This chain joins TRBV28 and TRBJ2-3; 8 bases agree with TRBD2. Germline trimming cut 5 bases from V and 2 bases from J; bases unmatched to any gene: 6. The CDR3 length is 15 residues. Germline loops: CDR1 MDHEN, CDR2 SYDVKM. The CDR3 sequence is CASSTSGSLTDTQYF. CDR3 in DNA: TGTGCCAGCAGTACTAGCGGATCCCTCACAGATACGCAGTATTTT.

The chain couples TRBV11-3 to TRBJ2-1, with D perhaps matching TRBD2 (6 bases). This CDR3 spans 15 amino acids. Trimming cost V 1 base and J 3 bases, with 10 bases left between them. Germline V gene data show CDR1 as SGHNT and CDR2 as YENEEA. The CDR3, as DNA: TGTGCCAGCAGCTTAGGGGCGGGGAGCTACAATGAGCAGTTCTTC. Translation gives CASSLGAGSYNEQFF.

The chain uses TRBV7-2 and TRBJ1-2; maybe TRBD1 (5 bases). Germline V CDR1 and CDR2: SGHTA, FQGNSA. The length of the CDR3 is 13 residues. Trimming pared 1 base from V and 7 bases from J, leaving 10 bases between. The CDR3 protein is CASSLVQVAGYTF. As DNA, the CDR3 is TGTGCCAGCAGCTTAGTACAGGTGGCTGGCTACACCTTC.

The chain carries TRBV3-1 (or the pseudogene TRBV3-2) and TRBJ1-5; D remains unclear. Trimming cost V 3 bases and J 2 bases, with 5 bases left between them. The CDR3 has 13 residues. The germline gives CDR1 LGHDT, CDR2 YNNKEL (reference sequence). CDR3 amino acids: CASSHQRNQPQHF. The CDR3 DNA reads as TGTGCCAGCAGCCATCAGCGCAATCAGCCCCAGCATTTT.

The CDR3 DNA follows: TGTGCCAGCAGAGGACGGGCGCTCTACGAGCAGTACTTC. This encodes CASRGRALYEQYF. The chain is built from TRBV21-1 and TRBJ2-7. TRBV21-1 is a listed pseudogene. The CDR3 sequence is 13 residues long.

In its sample, this clone was seen once. This chain uses TRBV2 with TRBJ1-2; D is perhaps TRBD1 (5 bases). Germline lookup yields CDR1 SNHLY and CDR2 FYNNEI. Trimming removed 11 bases from V and 3 bases from J, with 16 bases in between. The CDR3 is 13 residues long. The CDR3: CAPGGEKDYGYTF. CDR3 DNA sequence: TGTGCCCCGGGGGGGGAGAAGGACTATGGCTACACCTTC. The full variable domain, rest sourced from reference TRBV2 and TRBJ1-2, is EPEVTQTPSHQVTQMGQEVILRCVPISNHLYFYWYRQILGQKVEFLVSFYNNEISEKSEIFDDQFSVERPDGSNFTLKIRSTKLEDSAMYFCAPGGEKDYGYTFGSGTRLTVV.